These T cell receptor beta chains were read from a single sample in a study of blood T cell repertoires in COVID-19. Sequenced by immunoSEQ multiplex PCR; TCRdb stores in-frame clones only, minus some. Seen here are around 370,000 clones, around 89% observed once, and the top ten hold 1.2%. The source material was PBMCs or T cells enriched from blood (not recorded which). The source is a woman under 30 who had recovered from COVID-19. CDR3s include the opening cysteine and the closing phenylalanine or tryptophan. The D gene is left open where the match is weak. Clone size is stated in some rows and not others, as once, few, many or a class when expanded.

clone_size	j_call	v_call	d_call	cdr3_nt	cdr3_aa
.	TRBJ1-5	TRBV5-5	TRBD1	TGTGCCAGCAGCTCGGGACAGGCAAATCAGCCCCAGCATTTT	CASSSGQANQPQHF
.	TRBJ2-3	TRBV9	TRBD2	TGTGCCAGCAGCCCGGCTAGCGGGGTTGGTACGCAGTATTTT	CASSPASGVGTQYF
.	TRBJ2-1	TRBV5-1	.	TGCGCCAGCAGATTCACAGGTTCCGCACAATGGAATGAGCAGTTCTTC	CASRFTGSAQWNEQFF
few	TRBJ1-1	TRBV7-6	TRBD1	TGTGCCAGCAGCTTAGTCGCGGGACAGGGGCTGGGAGCTTTCTTT	CASSLVAGQGLGAFF
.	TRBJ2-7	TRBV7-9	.	TGTGCCAGCAGCTTAAGGGACACTTCCTACGAGCAGTACTTC	CASSLRDTSYEQYF
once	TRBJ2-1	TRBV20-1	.	TGCAGTGCTAGTCGGTGGGGGGAGGCCTACAATGAGCAGTTCTTC	CSASRWGEAYNEQFF
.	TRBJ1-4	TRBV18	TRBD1	TGTGCCAGCTCACCTAGACAGGGTTCTGAAAAACTGTTTTTT	CASSPRQGSEKLFF
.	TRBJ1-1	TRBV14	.	TGTGCCAGCAGCCCGTTAATTGAAGCTTTCTTT	CASSPLIEAFF
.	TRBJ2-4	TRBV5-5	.	TGTGCCAGCGCGATTACAGGGATTGACATTCAGTACTTC	CASAITGIDIQYF
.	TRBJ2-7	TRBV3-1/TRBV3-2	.	TGTGCCAGCAGCCAGACTAGTTACGAGCAGTACTTC	CASSQTSYEQYF
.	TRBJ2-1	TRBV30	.	TGTGCCTGGACCTCTGGGGGGGCCTCTCCCCATGAGCAGTTCTTC	CAWTSGGASPHEQFF
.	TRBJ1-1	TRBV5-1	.	TGCGCCAGCAGCTTTACAGGGTCGGTCATAGGGAACACTGAAGCTTTCTTT	CASSFTGSVIGNTEAFF
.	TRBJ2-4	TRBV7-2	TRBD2	TGTGCCAGCAGGGATGTCGGCGGGGGGGCCGCAAACATTCAGTACTTC	CASRDVGGGAANIQYF
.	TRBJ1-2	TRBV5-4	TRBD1	TGTGCCAGCACAAGGGACAGCTCCCCCAACTATGGCTACACCTTC	CASTRDSSPNYGYTF
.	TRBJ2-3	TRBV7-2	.	TGTGCCAGCAGCTTAGTACAGGTCGGGGGGCGGGATACGCAGTATTTT	CASSLVQVGGRDTQYF
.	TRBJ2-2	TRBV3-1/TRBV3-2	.	TGTGCCAGCAGCCAAATTTCGGTTGGGCAGACGAACACCGGGGAGCTGTTTTTT	CASSQISVGQTNTGELFF
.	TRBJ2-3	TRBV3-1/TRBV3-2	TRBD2	TGTGCCAGCAGCCAAGATGTGAAACTAGCGGGGGCTGGAGATACGCAGTATTTT	CASSQDVKLAGAGDTQYF
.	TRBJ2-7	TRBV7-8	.	TGTGCCAGCAGCCGAACCAGACAGTACTACGAGCAGTACTTC	CASSRTRQYYEQYF
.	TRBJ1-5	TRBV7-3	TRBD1	TGTGCCAGCAGCGCCCGACAGGGTGTCCCTAATCAGCCCCAGCATTTT	CASSARQGVPNQPQHF
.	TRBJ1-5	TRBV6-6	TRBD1	TGTGCCAGCACCAACCCGACAGGGGGCAATCAGCCCCAGCATTTT	CASTNPTGGNQPQHF
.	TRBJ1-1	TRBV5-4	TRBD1	TGTGCCAGCAACCCGGAAGGGGGCCAGAACACTGAAGCTTTCTTT	CASNPEGGQNTEAFF
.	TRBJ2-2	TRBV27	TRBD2	TGTGCCAGCAGTCACCTCAGCGGGGGGATCACCGGGGAGCTGTTTTTT	CASSHLSGGITGELFF